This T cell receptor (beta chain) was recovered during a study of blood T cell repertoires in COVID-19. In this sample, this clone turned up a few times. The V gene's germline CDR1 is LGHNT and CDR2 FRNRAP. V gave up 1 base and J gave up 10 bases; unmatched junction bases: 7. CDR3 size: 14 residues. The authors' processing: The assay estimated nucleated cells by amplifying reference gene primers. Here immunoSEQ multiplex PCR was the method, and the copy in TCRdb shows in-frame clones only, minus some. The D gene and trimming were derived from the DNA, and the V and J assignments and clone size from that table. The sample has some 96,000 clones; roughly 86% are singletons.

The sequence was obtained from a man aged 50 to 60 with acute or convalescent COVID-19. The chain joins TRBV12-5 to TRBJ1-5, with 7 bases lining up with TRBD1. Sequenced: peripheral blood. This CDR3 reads CASGLGQGTSPQHF. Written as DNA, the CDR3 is TGTGCTAGTGGTTTGGGACAGGGCACATCACCCCAGCATTTT.